What follows is one T cell receptor beta chain and its context. MiXCR, run by TCRdb on the RT-PCR reads, gives a single entry per CDR3 protein. The sample contains about 680,000 distinct CDR3 sequences, 14% of which appear only once. Germline V gene sequence: CDR1 SGHNT, CDR2 YYREEE (reference sequence). With 1 base clipped from V and 6 bases from J, the junction kept 8 bases outside the gene matches. The CDR3 consists of 16 residues. The TCR comes from a female donor in good health, serving as a healthy control. The sequenced sample consisted of memory CD4+ T cells from blood. The V gene is TRBV5-4, the J gene TRBJ2-3, with 10 nucleotides matching TRBD2. CDR3 DNA sequence: TGTGCCAGCAGCTTGTACCGAGCGGGGGGGCAGGATACGCAGTATTTT. Translated, it gives CASSLYRAGGQDTQYF.